A single sample gave rise to the 10 T cell receptor beta chains below, sequenced in a study of blood T cell repertoires in COVID-19. Repertoires were generated with immunoSEQ multiplex PCR, while TCRdb's copy carries only in-frame clones and drops some. The data contain around 43,000 clones, around 79% of them singletons. The sequenced material came from peripheral blood. These receptors were collected from a human donor in a cohort sampled during active COVID-19.

The chain carries TRBV9 and TRBJ2-3; tentative D call: TRBD2 (6 bases). Germline V gives CDR1 SGDLS, CDR2 YYNGEE. This CDR3 is 16 amino acids long. Trimming removed 0 bases at V and 0 bases at J, with 11 bases between. The CDR3: CASSVGLGASTDTQYF. In nucleotides, the CDR3 is TGTGCCAGCAGCGTAGGACTAGGCGCTAGCACAGATACGCAGTATTTT.

The V gene is TRBV7-2, the J gene TRBJ2-4; weak D call: TRBD1 (7 bases). V was trimmed by 3 bases and J by 0 bases, leaving 12 bases between them. This CDR3 region has 16 residues. In germline, CDR1 is SGHTA, CDR2 FQGNSA. CDR3 sequence: CASSFQGGLAKNIQYF. CDR3 bases: TGTGCCAGCAGCTTTCAGGGGGGTCTAGCCAAAAACATTCAGTACTTC.

The chain combines TRBV9 with TRBJ2-6; TRBD2 might be the D (5 bases). Germline V CDR1 and CDR2: SGDLS, YYNGEE. This CDR3 comprises 14 residues. V shed 3 bases and J shed 4 bases, with 8 bases lying between them. CDR3 sequence reads: CASSETTGANVLTF. The CDR3 DNA sequence: TGTGCCAGCAGCGAGACTACCGGGGCCAACGTCCTGACTTTC.

This rearrangement joins TRBV6-5 to TRBJ2-5; 9 nucleotides agree with TRBD1. This CDR3 contains 14 residues. The V and J ends lost 8 bases and 4 bases, in that order; junction bases with no gene match: 8. Per germline, CDR1 MNHEY and CDR2 SVGAGI. CDR3 in amino acids: CASSGQGRGETQYF. CDR3 bases: TGTGCCAGCTCGGGACAGGGCCGAGGAGAGACCCAGTACTTC.

This chain links TRBV6-5 with TRBJ1-2; 10 bases are a match to TRBD1. Unmatched junction bases numbered 3, after V lost 6 bases and J lost 2 bases. The germline CDR1 and CDR2 sequences are MNHEY and SVGAGI. The CDR3 totals 14 residues. The CDR3 reads CASRGTGENYGYTF. The CDR3 DNA follows: TGTGCCAGCAGGGGGACAGGGGAGAACTATGGCTACACCTTC.

The chain links TRBV12-5 to TRBJ1-5; 7 bases agree with TRBD1. The germline gives CDR1 LGHNT, CDR2 FRNRAP. The CDR3 loop spans 18 amino acids. V lost 4 bases to trimming and J lost 0 bases; unmatched junction nucleotides: 12. The CDR3 spells CASGSIYGTAYSNQPQHF. DNA for the CDR3: TGTGCTAGTGGTTCGATCTACGGGACAGCTTATAGCAATCAGCCCCAGCATTTT.

The rearrangement links TRBV9 to TRBJ1-1, with D unresolved. This CDR3 is built from 15 residues. V lost 0 bases and J 0 bases, leaving 9 bases between the germline ends. In germline, CDR1 is SGDLS, CDR2 YYNGEE. CDR3 protein: CASSVVPDMNTEAFF. CDR3 coding DNA: TGTGCCAGCAGCGTAGTCCCAGATATGAACACTGAAGCTTTCTTT.

The genes are TRBV11-3 and TRBJ2-5; 8 bases are a match to TRBD1. The germline V gene has CDR1 SGHNT and CDR2 YENEEA. The CDR3 length is 15 residues. V gave up 5 bases and J gave up 5 bases; unmatched junction bases: 10. The CDR3 DNA reads TGTGCCAGCAGCCTGCGGACAGGGCGGATGGAGACCCAGTACTTC. As protein: CASSLRTGRMETQYF. The full variable domain, completed using reference TRBV11-3 and TRBJ2-5, is EAGVVQSPRYKIIEKKQPVAFWCNPISGHNTLYWYLQNLGQGPELLIRYENEEAVDDSQLPKDRFSAERLKGVDSTLKIQPAELGDSAVYLCASSLRTGRMETQYFGPGTRLLVL.

The chain is built from TRBV6-2 or TRBV6-3 and TRBJ2-5, with 8 bases matching TRBD2. With V trimmed by 2 bases and J by 7 bases, 9 bases remained unmatched. Germline CDR1 and CDR2: MNHEY and SVGEGT. The length of the CDR3 is 15 residues. CDR3 in DNA: TGTGCCAGCAGTTACCGTCTAGCGGGTGGCGGGACCCAGTACTTC. It translates to CASSYRLAGGGTQYF.

Only a few counts were recorded for this clone. The J gene is TRBJ2-7, the V gene TRBV27, with 12 bases aligning to TRBD1. The CDR3 is 15 residues long. The trim removed 6 bases at V and 4 bases at J, leaving 7 bases unmatched. The V gene's germline CDR1 is MNHEY and CDR2 SMNVEV (reference sequence). CDR3 region: CASRRDRGPWYEQYF. The CDR3 DNA sequence: TGTGCCAGCAGACGGGACAGGGGGCCATGGTACGAGCAGTACTTC.